These T cell receptor beta chains were read from a single sample in a study of T cells in Graves' hyperthyroidism and ophthalmopathy. TCRdb reanalysed the multiplex PCR reads using MiXCR and keeps one entry per CDR3 protein. The sample records around 620,000 distinct CDR3 sequences, approximately 15% being singletons. The material sequenced was blood. These receptor sequences come from a woman aged 18 to 35 with Graves' ophthalmopathy. The CDR3 runs from the conserved cysteine through the conserved F or W.

v_call	j_call	cdr3_aa
TRBV10-3	TRBJ2-3	CAISDPGTVTDTQYF
TRBV9	TRBJ2-3	CASSARLGNTQYF
TRBV20-1	TRBJ2-1	CSAASGISYNEQFF
TRBV5-4	TRBJ2-1	CASSPRIEVRDEQFF
TRBV7-9	TRBJ1-1	CASSSNPTGRNTEAFF
TRBV15	TRBJ2-7	CATSRDPTVSGPGTRGNEQYF
TRBV24-1	TRBJ2-1	CATSEGSYNEQFF
TRBV20-1	TRBJ2-1	CSARARGQGYNEQFF
TRBV7-2	TRBJ2-1	CASSFSAWDSYNEQFF
TRBV30	TRBJ1-2	CAWGHNYGYTF
TRBV2	TRBJ1-4	CASSEAGQGHEKLFF
TRBV11-3	TRBJ1-6	CASSLEDRRDGSWELIGDSPLHF
TRBV28	TRBJ2-7	CASSFRGRSDEQYF
TRBV28	TRBJ2-2	CASSWWATNTGELFF
TRBV28	TRBJ2-2	CASMAGGGTGELFF
TRBV20-1	TRBJ2-7	CSARDHREAYEQYF
TRBV18	TRBJ1-5	CASSPQTGRGFGPQHF
TRBV29-1	TRBJ1-2	CSVSAWINYGYTF
TRBV6-1	TRBJ2-7	CASSHPPVASGPYEQYF
TRBV20-1	TRBJ1-6	CSARGGTAIYNSPLHF
TRBV12-3/TRBV12-4	TRBJ2-3	CASSLELDTQYF
TRBV3-1	TRBJ2-5	CASSQVGSTETQYF
TRBV12-5	TRBJ2-5	CASGIDREETQYF
TRBV7-3	TRBJ1-1	CASSSYGGGLNTEAFF
TRBV7-3	TRBJ1-4	CASSLTGGEKLFF
TRBV20-1	TRBJ2-7	CSARAPLVGVSYEQYF
TRBV9	TRBJ2-7	CASSVIGGTGSYEQYF
TRBV28	TRBJ1-3	CASSLPGGSGNTIYF
TRBV9	TRBJ1-3	CASSVREFLGAIYF
TRBV28	TRBJ2-1	CASSLPTRAHNEQFF
TRBV19	TRBJ2-1	CASSINQGSSYNEQFF
TRBV6-5	TRBJ2-7	CASSYLNPGQGYEQYF
TRBV5-6	TRBJ2-1	CASSLSSGPIYNEQFF
TRBV28	TRBJ1-6	CASTQQGLTYNSPLHF
TRBV7-8	TRBJ2-3	CASIPTAFSTDTQYF
TRBV19	TRBJ1-2	CASSLAGLDYGYTF
TRBV5-8	TRBJ1-1	CASSFPLMNTEAFF
TRBV3-1	TRBJ2-7	CASSQDSASGRDEQYF
TRBV30	TRBJ2-3	CAWSGQVSTDTQYF
TRBV9	TRBJ2-2	CASSVGSTGELFF
TRBV6-1	TRBJ2-5	CASSETAIQETQYF
TRBV27	TRBJ1-1	CASSFKQGEVNTEAFF
TRBV24-1	TRBJ2-6	CATSGNSGSLLSGANVLTF
TRBV10-3	TRBJ1-2	CAISESPTANYGYTF
TRBV10-3	TRBJ2-2	CAAEESTSGRALTDTGELFF
TRBV28	TRBJ2-3	CASSSPSWVQGATDTQYF
TRBV28	TRBJ1-6	CASSLLGGRPKVALHF
TRBV27	TRBJ1-5	CASRNKGTNQPQHF
TRBV6-1	TRBJ1-1	CASSQDPNTEAFF
TRBV10-3	TRBJ2-7	CATLAGGPSEQYF
TRBV5-1	TRBJ2-2	CASSPTGGLDTGELFF
TRBV2	TRBJ2-7	CASNTGTSGSFSYEQYF
TRBV6-1	TRBJ2-7	CASRGGGHEQYF
TRBV6-1	TRBJ1-1	CASSEVGRAQDTEAFF
TRBV6-1	TRBJ2-1	CASRQGLAGRNEQFF
TRBV6-1	TRBJ1-1	CASSVDPGYTEAFF
TRBV2	TRBJ2-1	CASRESGTGGSYNEQFF
TRBV7-2	TRBJ2-1	CASSLGRLAEYNEQFF
TRBV11-2	TRBJ2-7	CASRAISGASGESEQYF
TRBV4-3	TRBJ2-4	CASSRSSGQTKNIQYF